One and the same sample provided the 2 T cell receptor beta chains below, sequenced in a study of breast tumors, draining lymph nodes, adjacent tissues. The lymph nodes were axillary draining lymph nodes from breast cancer patients. MiXCR, run by TCRdb on the multiplex PCR reads, gives a single entry per CDR3 protein. The table has some 100,000 distinct CDR3 sequences, 21% seen once. The specimen sequenced was axillary lymph node tissue. The receptors originated from a female donor with breast cancer. Some clones in this sample may be carry-over from other donors' samples.

This clonotype was picked up many times. The V and J genes are TRBV30 and TRBJ1-6, with D maybe TRBD1 (5 bases). CDR3 length: 14 amino acids. V was trimmed by 5 bases and J by 6 bases, leaving 14 bases between them. CDR1 is GTSNPN, CDR2 SVGIG, per germline (reference sequence). The CDR3 protein is CAWGTGLPNSPLHF. The CDR3 DNA is TGTGCCTGGGGGACGGGGCTCCCTAATTCACCCCTCCACTTT.

This clonotype was seen many times. The chain links TRBV5-1 to TRBJ2-3; D ambiguous. Germline loops: CDR1 SGHRS, CDR2 YFSETQ. Trimming removed 0 bases at V and 0 bases at J, with 8 bases between. CDR3 length: 15 amino acids. The CDR3 nucleotides are TGCGCCAGCAGCTTGGGCGTCACTAGCACAGATACGCAGTATTTT. Translating gives CASSLGVTSTDTQYF.